The next 2 T cell receptor beta chains were all read from a single sample in a study of identifying expanded T cells in peripheral blood. Generated by immunoSEQ multiplex PCR, the TCRdb table keeps only in-frame clones and is missing some. The sample carries approximately 120,000 clones, approximately 84% recorded once. The sequencing sample was made of blood. The receptor set was obtained from a person between 18 and 70 years old in good health.

This clone was recorded once. This chain connects TRBV7-9 to TRBJ1-1, with D perhaps TRBD1 (5 bases). The CDR3 runs to 14 residues. Per the germline V gene, CDR1 is SEHNR and CDR2 is FQNEAQ (reference sequence). V gave up 4 bases and J gave up 4 bases, with 13 bases separating them. The CDR3 DNA reads TGTGCCAGCAGCTCACGAGGGGTCGGCACTGAAGCTTTCTTT. Residues: CASSSRGVGTEAFF. Drawing the rest from reference TRBV7-9 and TRBJ1-1, the complete variable domain is DTGVSQNPRHKITKRGQNVTFRCDPISEHNRLYWYRQTLGQGPEFLTYFQNEAQLEKSRLLSDRFSAERPKGSFSTLEIQRTEQGDSAMYLCASSSRGVGTEAFFGQGTRLTVV.

The chain links TRBV9 to TRBJ2-1; D possibly matches TRBD1 or TRBD2 (5 bases each). Germline loops: CDR1 SGDLS, CDR2 YYNGEE. V was cut by 0 bases and J by 7 bases, with 11 bases left in between. This CDR3 has 14 residues. The CDR3: CASSVGGDRNEQFF. DNA of the CDR3: TGTGCCAGCAGCGTAGGAGGGGACCGGAATGAGCAGTTCTTC.